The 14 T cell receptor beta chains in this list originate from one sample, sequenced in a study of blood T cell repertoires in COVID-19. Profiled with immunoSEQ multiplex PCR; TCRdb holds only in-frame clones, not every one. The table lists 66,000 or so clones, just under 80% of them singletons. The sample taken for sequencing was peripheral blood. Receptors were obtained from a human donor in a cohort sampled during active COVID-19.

The DNA for the CDR3 is TGTGCCAGCAGCTTAAGTCAGGGGCCGAATTCACCCCTCCACTTT. It is translated as CASSLSQGPNSPLHF. The rearrangement uses TRBV7-8 and TRBJ1-6; possibly TRBD1 for D (6 bases). The V end lost 2 bases, the J end lost 7 bases, and 12 bases lay between the germline ends. The CDR3 consists of 15 residues. CDR1 and CDR2 from the germline V gene are SGHVS and FQNEAQ. The variable domain in full, with the rest retrieved from reference TRBV7-8 and TRBJ1-6, is GAGVSQSPRYKVAKRGQDVALRCDPISGHVSLFWYQQALGQGPEFLTYFQNEAQLDKSGLPSDRFFAERPEGSVSTLKIQRTQQEDSAVYLCASSLSQGPNSPLHFGNGTRLTVT.

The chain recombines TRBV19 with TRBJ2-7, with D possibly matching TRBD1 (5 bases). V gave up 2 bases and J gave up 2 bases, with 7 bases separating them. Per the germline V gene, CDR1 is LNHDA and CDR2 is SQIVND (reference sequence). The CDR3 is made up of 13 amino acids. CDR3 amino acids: CASSIQGTYEQYF. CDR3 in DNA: TGTGCCAGTAGTATACAGGGAACCTACGAGCAGTACTTC.

The CDR3 DNA sequence: TGTGCCGTGCTTACAACAGGGGGTCATTTGTACGAGCAGTACTTC. Protein sequence: CAVLTTGGHLYEQYF. This chain uses TRBV24-1 with TRBJ2-7, with 8 bases lining up with TRBD1. Germline assignment: CDR1 KGHDR and CDR2 SFDVKD. This CDR3 is built from 15 residues. V gave up 12 bases and J gave up 4 bases; unmatched junction bases: 16.

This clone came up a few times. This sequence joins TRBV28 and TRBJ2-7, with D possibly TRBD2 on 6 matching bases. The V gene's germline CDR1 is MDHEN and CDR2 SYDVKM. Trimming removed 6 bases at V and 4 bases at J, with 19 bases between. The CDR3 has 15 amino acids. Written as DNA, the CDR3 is TGTGCCAGCAGCCCGCTTCGGAGGAGGGGATACGAGCAGTACTTC. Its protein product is CASSPLRRRGYEQYF.

This CDR3 is CASSLGAQTNTEAFF. CDR3 in DNA: TGTGCCAGCAGCTTAGGCGCCCAAACGAACACTGAAGCTTTCTTT. The rearrangement links TRBV7-2 to TRBJ1-1; no clear D gene. CDR3 size: 15 residues. Germline V gene sequence: CDR1 SGHTA, CDR2 FQGNSA. The V end lost 1 base, the J end lost 1 base, and 10 bases lay between the germline ends.

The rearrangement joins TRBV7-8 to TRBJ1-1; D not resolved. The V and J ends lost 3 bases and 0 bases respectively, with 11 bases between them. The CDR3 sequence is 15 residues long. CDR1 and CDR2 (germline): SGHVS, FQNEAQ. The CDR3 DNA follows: TGTGCCAGCAGCTTTGGGCAGACGATGAACACTGAAGCTTTCTTT. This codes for CASSFGQTMNTEAFF.

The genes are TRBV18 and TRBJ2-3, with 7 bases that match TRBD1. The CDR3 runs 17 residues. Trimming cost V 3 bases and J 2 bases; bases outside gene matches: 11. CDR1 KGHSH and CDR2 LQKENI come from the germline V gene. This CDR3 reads CASSPRNRGRATDTQYF. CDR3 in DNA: TGTGCCAGCTCACCGCGCAACAGGGGCAGAGCCACAGATACGCAGTATTTT. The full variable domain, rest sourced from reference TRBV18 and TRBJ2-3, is NAGVMQNPRHLVRRRGQEARLRCSPMKGHSHVYWYRQLPEEGLKFMVYLQKENIIDESGMPKERFSAEFPKEGPSILRIQQVVRGDSAAYFCASSPRNRGRATDTQYFGPGTRLTVL.

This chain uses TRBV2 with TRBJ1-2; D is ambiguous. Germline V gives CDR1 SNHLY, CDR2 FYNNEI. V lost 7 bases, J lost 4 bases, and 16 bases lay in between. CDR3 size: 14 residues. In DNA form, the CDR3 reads TGTGCCAGCACCGAGGGCGGTTGGATCTATGGCTACACCTTC. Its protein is CASTEGGWIYGYTF.

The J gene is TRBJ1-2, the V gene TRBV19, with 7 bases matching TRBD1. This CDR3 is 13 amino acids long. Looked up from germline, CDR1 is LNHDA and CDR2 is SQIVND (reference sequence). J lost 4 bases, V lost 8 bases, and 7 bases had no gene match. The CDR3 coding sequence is TGTGCCAGTTCCCAGCAGGGGGGCTATGGCTACACCTTC. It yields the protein CASSQQGGYGYTF.

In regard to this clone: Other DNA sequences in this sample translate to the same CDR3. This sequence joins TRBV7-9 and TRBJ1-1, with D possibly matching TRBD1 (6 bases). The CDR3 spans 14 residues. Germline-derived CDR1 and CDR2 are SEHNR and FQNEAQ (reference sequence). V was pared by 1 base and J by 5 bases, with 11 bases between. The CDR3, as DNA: TGTGCCAGCAGCTTAGTGGCAGGGGATACTGAAGCTTTCTTT. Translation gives CASSLVAGDTEAFF.

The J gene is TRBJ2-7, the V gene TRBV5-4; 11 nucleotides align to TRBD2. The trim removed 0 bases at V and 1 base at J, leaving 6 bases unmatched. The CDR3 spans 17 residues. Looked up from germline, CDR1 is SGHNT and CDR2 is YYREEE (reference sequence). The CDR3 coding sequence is TGTGCCAGCAGCTTGGGACTAGCGGGAATCTCTTCCTACGAGCAGTACTTC. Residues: CASSLGLAGISSYEQYF.

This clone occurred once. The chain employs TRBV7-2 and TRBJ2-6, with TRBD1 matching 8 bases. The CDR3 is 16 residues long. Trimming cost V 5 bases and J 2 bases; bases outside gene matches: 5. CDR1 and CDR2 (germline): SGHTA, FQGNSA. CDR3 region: CASSGGQGAGANVLTF. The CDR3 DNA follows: TGTGCCAGCAGCGGAGGACAGGGTGCTGGGGCCAACGTCCTGACTTTC.

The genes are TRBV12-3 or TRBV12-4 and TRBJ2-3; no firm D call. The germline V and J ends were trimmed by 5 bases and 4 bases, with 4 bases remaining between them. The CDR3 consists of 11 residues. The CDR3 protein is CASSGPDTQYF. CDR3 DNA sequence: TGTGCCAGCAGTGGGCCAGATACGCAGTATTTT.

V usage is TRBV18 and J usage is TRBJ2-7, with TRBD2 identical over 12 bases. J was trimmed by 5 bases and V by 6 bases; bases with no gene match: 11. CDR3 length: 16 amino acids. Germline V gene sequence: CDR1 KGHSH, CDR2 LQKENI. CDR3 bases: TGTGCCAGCTCTCCCGACACTCGACTAGCGGGAGACGAGCAGTACTTC. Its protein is CASSPDTRLAGDEQYF.